Sequencing of this T cell receptor beta chain was carried out in a study of cytomegalovirus exposure and HLA in healthy donors. Study-wide context: Falling in the Caucasian-associated ancestry cluster were 81% of 398 genotyped donors.

Study results and limitations: The authors later found TCR association rates varying by HLA locus, with DRB1 most and HLA-C fewest. The listing of 150 to 200 TCR beta chains classed them as cytomegalovirus-associated.

A note on this clone: Its antigen is as yet unknown.

The CDR3 is 13 residues long. Trimming left V 0 bases short and J 5 bases short, with 8 bases between. CDR1 and CDR2 (germline): SGHDT, YYEEEE. PCR primers comprised 60 Vbeta and 13 Jbeta primers. Profiled with immunoSEQ multiplex PCR; TCRdb holds only in-frame clones, not every one. The sample lists about 80,000 clones; over 60% were seen once. The sequenced sample consisted of PBMCs. The chain recombines TRBV5-6 with TRBJ2-5, with D uncertain. The origin of this receptor is a male donor in good health and CMV-seropositive. The CDR3 DNA is TGTGCCAGCAGCTTGGGATTCCAGGAGACCCAGTACTTC. This translates into CASSLGFQETQYF.